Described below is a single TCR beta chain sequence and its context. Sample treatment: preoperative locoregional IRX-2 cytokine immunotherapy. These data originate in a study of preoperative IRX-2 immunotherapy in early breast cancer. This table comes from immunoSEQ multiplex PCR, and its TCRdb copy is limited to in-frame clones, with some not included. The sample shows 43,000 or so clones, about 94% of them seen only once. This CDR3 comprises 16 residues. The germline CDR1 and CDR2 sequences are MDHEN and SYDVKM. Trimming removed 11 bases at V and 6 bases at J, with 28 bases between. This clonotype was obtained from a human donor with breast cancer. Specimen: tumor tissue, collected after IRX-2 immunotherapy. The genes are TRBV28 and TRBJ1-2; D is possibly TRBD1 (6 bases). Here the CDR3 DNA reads TGTGCCGGCACCTTGCCTACAGGGCTTGGTTTAGATGGCTACACCTTC. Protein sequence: CAGTLPTGLGLDGYTF.